The present entry profiles one TCR beta chain with its context. Its antigen remains unidentified. The sample comes from a study of CXCR3-negative and CXCR3-positive naive CD8 T cells. Study-level points and caveats: The study inferred TCR strength from TRB CDR3 properties and found comparable surface CD5 between naive subsets. Memory, not naive, CXCR3-negative and CXCR3-positive cells differed in TRBV-TRBJ usage. Comparison of naive cells showed more hydrophobic TRB CDR3s in CXCR3-positive than in CXCR3-negative naive cells. Sequencing showed both naive subsets with comparably high diversity, and memory CD8+ cells much lower.

Germline CDR1 reads MDHEN; CDR2 reads SYDVKM. CDR3 size: 12 residues. TRB cDNA libraries were made by UMI-labeled 5' RACE. For each CDR3 protein, TCRdb gives one entry from its re-call of the 5' RACE reads, without DNA. This table lists 100,000 to 150,000 distinct CDR3 sequences. The sequence was obtained from a human donor in good health. Some clones in this sample may be carry-over from other donors' samples. The rearrangement joins TRBV28 to TRBJ1-2. Material: naive CXCR3- CD8+ T cells from blood. Indicated subset: CD45RO-CCR7+CD27+CD95- naive CD8+ T cells lacking CXCR3 (TNR3-). CDR3 in amino acids: CASSSSNYGYTF.